Listed here are 18 T cell receptor beta chains from one sample, sequenced in a study of blood T cells in healthy people across ages. Primers used in a second PCR of about 7 to 12 cycles were a sample-barcoded 5' primer and a J-beta primer mix. TCRdb itself ran the 5' RACE reads through MiXCR, one entry per CDR3 protein. The repertoire holds 1.5 million to 2 million distinct CDR3 sequences, just under 50% seen once, with approximately 2.1% in the top ten. The sample taken for sequencing was blood. The receptors shown here come from a woman aged 40 to 50 in good health.

This chain uses TRBV12-3 or TRBV12-4 with TRBJ2-2, with 9 bases that match TRBD1. With V trimmed by 3 bases and J by 4 bases, 3 bases remained unmatched. The CDR3 is 15 amino acids. For the CDR3, the DNA is TGTGCCAGCAGTTTGAGACAGGGGGGCACCGGGGAGCTGTTTTTT. Its translation is CASSLRQGGTGELFF.

In this sample, this clonotype turned up many times. An end of the junction differs from the germline gene, which may be a read error. The CDR3 loop is CASTLPGPTYEQYF. In DNA, the CDR3 is TGTGCCAGCACTTTACCGGGACCCACCTACGAGCAGTACTTC. The chain joins TRBV28 to TRBJ2-7; tentatively, D is TRBD1 or TRBD2 (5 bases each). CDR3 length equals 14 residues. CDR1 MDHEN and CDR2 SYDVKM come from the germline V gene.

This chain connects TRBV6-5 to TRBJ1-2; D gene unclear. Germline V gives CDR1 MNHEY, CDR2 SVGAGI. The CDR3 has 14 residues. Trimming cost V 0 bases and J 4 bases, with 9 bases left between them. CDR3 sequence: CASSYSRGIYGYTF. The CDR3 DNA is TGTGCCAGCAGTTACTCGAGAGGGATCTATGGCTACACCTTC.

The chain has TRBV29-1 and TRBJ1-1; no clear D gene. V shed 4 bases and J shed 0 bases, with 12 bases lying between them. The germline V gene has CDR1 SQVTM and CDR2 ANQGSEA. The CDR3 length is 14 residues. The CDR3 region is CSVVGIRLNTEAFF. The CDR3 DNA reads TGCAGCGTTGTAGGAATACGCTTGAACACTGAAGCTTTCTTT.

This sequence joins TRBV28 and TRBJ2-4; 7 bases match TRBD1. CDR3 length: 12 amino acids. The trim removed 5 bases at V and 16 bases at J, leaving 11 bases unmatched. Germline V CDR1 and CDR2: MDHEN, SYDVKM. The CDR3 DNA follows: TGTGCCAGCAGTCAGATTGCAGGGGGTGCCTACTTC. It encodes CASSQIAGGAYF. Full variable domain (outside the CDR3, taken from reference TRBV28 and TRBJ2-4): DVKVTQSSRYLVKRTGEKVFLECVQDMDHENMFWYRQDPGLGLRLIYFSYDVKMKEKGDIPEGYSVSREKKERFSLILESASTNQTSMYLCASSQIAGGAYFGAGTRLSVL.

The chain joins TRBV4-2 to TRBJ2-7, with D maybe TRBD2 (7 bases). The V gene's germline CDR1 is LGHNA and CDR2 YNFKEQ. The germline V and J ends were trimmed by 0 bases and 5 bases, with 11 bases remaining between them. CDR3 length equals 14 residues. This chain's CDR3 is CASSQDGGLDEQYF. The CDR3 region has the DNA TGTGCCAGCAGCCAAGACGGGGGGCTGGACGAGCAGTACTTC.

V usage is TRBV11-3 and J usage is TRBJ2-6; weak D call: TRBD1 (5 bases). This CDR3 has 18 residues. Deletions cut 4 bases from V and 1 base from J, with 17 bases between. The germline V gene encodes CDR1 SGHNT and CDR2 YENEEA. The CDR3 sequence: CASSSPGAAGSGANVLTF. CDR3 in DNA: TGTGCCAGCAGCTCTCCTGGGGCGGCAGGGTCTGGGGCCAACGTCCTGACTTTC.

The rearrangement joins TRBV18 to TRBJ1-4, with 10 bases that match TRBD1. Germline lookup yields CDR1 KGHSH and CDR2 LQKENI. The CDR3 runs 15 residues. With V trimmed by 0 bases and J by 7 bases, 2 bases remained unmatched. Here the CDR3 DNA reads TGTGCCAGCTCACCACCCGGGACAGGGGTTGAAAAACTGTTTTTT. This codes for CASSPPGTGVEKLFF.

The rearrangement joins TRBV7-8 to TRBJ1-5, with 8 bases that match TRBD1. Germline CDR1 and CDR2: SGHVS and FQNEAQ. V shed 3 bases and J 2 bases; nucleotides not matched to a gene: 12. This CDR3 spans 18 amino acids. The DNA of the CDR3 is TGTGCCAGCAGCTTCCAGGGGGCTAGCGCTCGTGGCAATCAGCCCCAGCATTTT. Encoded protein: CASSFQGASARGNQPQHF. The full variable domain, in which reference TRBV7-8 and TRBJ1-5 provide the parts outside the CDR3, is GAGVSQSPRYKVAKRGQDVALRCDPISGHVSLFWYQQALGQGPEFLTYFQNEAQLDKSGLPSDRFFAERPEGSVSTLKIQRTQQEDSAVYLCASSFQGASARGNQPQHFGDGTRLSIL.

This clonotype was observed a few times. The rearrangement uses TRBV7-2 and TRBJ2-3, with 7 bases fitting TRBD1. The CDR3 consists of 15 residues. Germline CDR1 and CDR2: SGHTA and FQGNSA. The ends lost 5 bases at V and 2 bases at J; junction bases unmatched: 7. CDR3 nucleotides: TGTGCCAGCAGCCCCGAAGGGGGCCCCACAGATACGCAGTATTTT. Translation: CASSPEGGPTDTQYF.

V is TRBV7-2 and J is TRBJ2-7; D is perhaps TRBD1 or TRBD2 (6 bases each). The length of the CDR3 is 15 residues. Per the germline V gene, CDR1 is SGHTA and CDR2 is FQGNSA. The germline V and J ends were trimmed by 1 base and 3 bases, with 13 bases remaining between them. CDR3 amino acids: CASSLEGGPYYEQYF. In DNA, the CDR3 is TGTGCCAGCAGCTTAGAAGGGGGGCCCTACTACGAGCAGTACTTC.

Ten or more counts support this clonotype. This chain links TRBV6-2 or TRBV6-3 with TRBJ2-1; D possibly corresponds to TRBD1 (5 bases). This CDR3 has 12 residues. In germline, CDR1 is MNHEY, CDR2 SVGEGT. With 2 bases removed from V and 8 bases from J, the gap between germline ends came to 7 bases. CDR3 sequence reads: CASSYRGDEQFF. The CDR3, as DNA: TGTGCCAGCAGTTACAGGGGCGATGAGCAGTTCTTC.

The genes are TRBV7-9 and TRBJ2-1, with TRBD2 identical over 8 bases. This CDR3 is built from 15 residues. Trimming removed 1 base from V and 6 bases from J; junction bases left unmatched: 5. Per germline, CDR1 SEHNR and CDR2 FQNEAQ (reference sequence). The CDR3 region is CASSLGGLAPNEQFF. The CDR3 region has the DNA TGTGCCAGCAGCTTAGGTGGACTAGCTCCCAATGAGCAGTTCTTC. Full variable domain (rest looked up from reference TRBV7-9 and TRBJ2-1): DTGVSQNPRHKITKRGQNVTFRCDPISEHNRLYWYRQTLGQGPEFLTYFQNEAQLEKSRLLSDRFSAERPKGSFSTLEIQRTEQGDSAMYLCASSLGGLAPNEQFFGPGTRLTVL.

The chain couples TRBV11-2 to TRBJ2-1; 7 bases fit TRBD1. Losses at the gene ends were 5 bases for V and 3 bases for J; bases not matched to a gene: 7. The CDR3 is 15 amino acids. The germline CDR1 and CDR2 sequences are SGHAT and FQNNGV. CDR3 nucleotides: TGTGCCAGCAGCCATAACTCAGGGGGCTACAATGAGCAGTTCTTC. Translating it yields CASSHNSGGYNEQFF.

The chain is built from TRBV4-1 and TRBJ1-2, with D possibly TRBD1 on 6 matching bases. Trimming shortened V by 0 bases and J by 0 bases, and 11 bases separated the two germline ends. The CDR3 has 16 residues. Germline V gives CDR1 MGHRA, CDR2 YSYEKL. The CDR3: CASSQDPGQTNYGYTF. CDR3 DNA: TGCGCCAGCAGCCAAGACCCAGGACAGACTAACTATGGCTACACCTTC.

This CDR3 reads CASTDRDSYEQYF. CDR3 coding DNA: TGTGCCAGTACGGACAGAGACTCCTACGAGCAGTACTTC. V is TRBV2 and J is TRBJ2-7; D is possibly TRBD1 (6 bases). Trimming left V 9 bases short and J 0 bases short, with 12 bases between. This CDR3 spans 13 amino acids. The V gene's germline CDR1 is SNHLY and CDR2 FYNNEI. Full variable domain (rest looked up from reference TRBV2 and TRBJ2-7): EPEVTQTPSHQVTQMGQEVILRCVPISNHLYFYWYRQILGQKVEFLVSFYNNEISEKSEIFDDQFSVERPDGSNFTLKIRSTKLEDSAMYFCASTDRDSYEQYFGPGTRLTVT.

This clonotype was seen a handful of times. V is TRBV6-5 and J is TRBJ2-1; either TRBD1 or TRBD2 may supply D (6 bases each). Germline V gene sequence: CDR1 MNHEY, CDR2 SVGAGI. CDR3 length equals 16 residues. Trimming took off 0 bases at V and 5 bases at J, with 14 bases between the two ends. DNA of the CDR3: TGTGCCAGCAGTTACTCTGGGGGGCAGGGTCACAATGAGCAGTTCTTC. Protein product: CASSYSGGQGHNEQFF.

Only one count was recorded for this clonotype. The rearrangement joins TRBV4-1 to TRBJ2-5, with D tentatively TRBD2 (7 bases). Per the germline V gene, CDR1 is MGHRA and CDR2 is YSYEKL. The CDR3 has 16 residues. V was clipped by 0 bases and J by 11 bases, with 22 bases between them. CDR3 residues: CASSQERGGTFDEQYF. The CDR3, as DNA: TGCGCCAGCAGCCAAGAGAGGGGGGGCACCTTCGATGAGCAGTACTTC.